The 10 T cell receptor beta chains given below trace back to one sample, sequenced in a study of cytomegalovirus exposure and HLA in healthy donors. Both 60 Vbeta primers and 13 Jbeta primers went into the PCR. Sequenced by immunoSEQ multiplex PCR; TCRdb stores in-frame clones only, minus some. The table lists 140,000 or so clones, around 80% of them singletons. The sample was PBMCs. The receptors stem from a female donor in good health and CMV-seronegative.

The chain has TRBV30 and TRBJ1-4; weak D call: TRBD1 (5 bases). Per germline, CDR1 GTSNPN and CDR2 SVGIG (reference sequence). CDR3 size: 16 residues. Trimming stripped 2 bases from V and 8 bases from J, with 21 bases between. The CDR3 is CAWSPGTGGWREKLFF. The CDR3 nucleotides read TGTGCCTGGAGTCCCGGGACCGGGGGATGGAGGGAAAAACTGTTTTTT.

This chain links TRBV30 with TRBJ2-2, with TRBD1 matching over 7 bases. The germline CDR1 and CDR2 sequences are GTSNPN and SVGIG (reference sequence). This CDR3 spans 15 amino acids. V shed 2 bases, J shed 5 bases, and the junction held 8 bases outside the gene matches. The CDR3 DNA follows: TGTGCCTGGAGTCTGACAGGGCTGAGGACCGGGGAGCTGTTTTTT. This encodes CAWSLTGLRTGELFF. Supplemented by reference TRBV30 and TRBJ2-2, the full variable domain reads SQTIHQWPATLVQPVGSPLSLECTVEGTSNPNLYWYRQAAGRGLQLLFYSVGIGQISSEVPQNLSASRPQDRQFILSSKKLLLSDSGFYLCAWSLTGLRTGELFFGEGSRLTVL.

This clone occurred once. The V call is TRBV4-1, the J call TRBJ2-3; 8 bases agree with TRBD2. CDR3 size: 16 residues. The germline gives CDR1 MGHRA, CDR2 YSYEKL. Losses at the gene ends were 5 bases for V and 1 base for J; bases not matched to a gene: 8. Here the CDR3 reads CASSGGGLGGTDTQYF. The CDR3 nucleotides read TGCGCCAGCAGCGGCGGGGGGCTAGGAGGCACAGATACGCAGTATTTT.

The chain uses TRBV7-9 and TRBJ2-5, with TRBD2 matching over 13 bases. The length of the CDR3 is 19 residues. V lost 6 bases and J lost 4; bases outside the gene matches: 17. Germline values: CDR1 SEHNR, CDR2 FQNEAQ (reference sequence). The CDR3, as DNA: TGTGCCAGCAGTTTCCGACTAGCGGGAGGACCAAACCGCCGAGAGACCCAGTACTTC. Its protein is CASSFRLAGGPNRRETQYF.

The chain recombines TRBV18 with TRBJ1-2; unclear D gene. This CDR3 has 15 amino acids. Per the germline V gene, CDR1 is KGHSH and CDR2 is LQKENI. V was trimmed by 0 bases and J by 4 bases, leaving 12 bases between them. In DNA, the CDR3 is TGTGCCAGCTCACCACCTGGGGAGACGGGCTATGGCTACACCTTC. It is translated as CASSPPGETGYGYTF.

The chain uses TRBV18 and TRBJ1-2, with 8 bases that match TRBD1. Per germline, CDR1 KGHSH and CDR2 LQKENI. J gave up 3 bases and V 4 bases, and 4 bases lay outside the gene matches. There are 14 residues in the CDR3. The CDR3 sequence: CASSLDRADYGYTF. The CDR3 DNA reads as TGTGCCAGCTCACTGGACAGGGCTGACTATGGCTACACCTTC. Supplemented by reference TRBV18 and TRBJ1-2, the full variable domain reads NAGVMQNPRHLVRRRGQEARLRCSPMKGHSHVYWYRQLPEEGLKFMVYLQKENIIDESGMPKERFSAEFPKEGPSILRIQQVVRGDSAAYFCASSLDRADYGYTFGSGTRLTVV.

The V gene is TRBV27, the J gene TRBJ1-2; no clear D gene. The V gene lost 3 bases and the J gene lost 4 bases, with 12 bases spanning the gap. The CDR3 is 14 residues long. Germline values: CDR1 MNHEY, CDR2 SMNVEV (reference sequence). The CDR3 DNA reads TGTGCCAGCAGTTTTCGGGGTACAATCTATGGCTACACCTTC. It encodes CASSFRGTIYGYTF.

This chain's CDR3 is CASSVAGQGFYGYTF. CDR3 bases: TGTGCCAGCAGCGTAGCGGGTCAGGGGTTCTATGGCTACACCTTC. The V and J genes are TRBV9 and TRBJ1-2, with a tentative D call TRBD1 (6 bases). The CDR3 sequence is 15 residues long. Trimming took 0 bases from V and 4 from J, leaving 13 bases between them. Germline V gene sequence: CDR1 SGDLS, CDR2 YYNGEE. Together with reference TRBV9 and TRBJ1-2, the CDR3 gives the full variable domain: DSGVTQTPKHLITATGQRVTLRCSPRSGDLSVYWYQQSLDQGLQFLIQYYNGEERAKGNILERFSAQQFPDLHSELNLSSLELGDSALYFCASSVAGQGFYGYTFGSGTRLTVV.

This clone has a handful of counts. J is TRBJ1-1 and V is TRBV4-2, with 9 bases fitting TRBD1. Germline trimming cut 1 base from V and 3 bases from J; bases unmatched to any gene: 3. CDR3 length: 15 residues. Germline V gene data show CDR1 as LGHNA and CDR2 as YNFKEQ. This chain's CDR3 is CASSQADRGYTEAFF. DNA for the CDR3: TGTGCCAGCAGCCAAGCGGACAGGGGATACACTGAAGCTTTCTTT.

The rearrangement links TRBV5-4 to TRBJ2-7; TRBD2 aligns across 10 bases. The V gene end was trimmed by 4 bases and the J gene end by 4 bases; junction bases not matched to a gene: 5. Germline CDR1 reads SGHNT; CDR2 reads YYREEE (reference sequence). The CDR3 is 14 residues long. The CDR3 loop reads CASSSGLAAYEQYF. The DNA for the CDR3 is TGTGCCAGCAGCAGTGGACTAGCGGCTTACGAGCAGTACTTC.